The present T cell receptor beta chain was sequenced within a study of identical twins. Overall study findings and caveats: It was out-of-frame TCR alpha sharing in monozygotic twins that models underestimated. Abundant cord blood beta clonotypes carried fewer insertions; memory repertoires showed none.

Template switching introduced a universal primer site, and the cDNA bore unique molecular identifiers. TCRdb recomputed calls from the 5' RACE reads with MiXCR, one row per CDR3 protein. The table shows under 400,000 distinct CDR3 sequences, with roughly 9% occurring only once. Everyone who donated was a healthy Caucasian. Trimming removed 1 base from V and 0 bases from J; junction bases left unmatched: 6. The length of the CDR3 is 18 residues. From germline, CDR1 is SGHVS and CDR2 FQNEAQ. This clonotype was found a few times. As yet, its antigen is unknown. The sequence was collected from a woman between 45 and 65 years old in good health. V is TRBV7-8 and J is TRBJ2-1, with 10 bases identical to TRBD2. The specimen was naive T cells sorted from blood. CDR3 sequence reads: CASSLVEGTSASYNEQFF. CDR3 bases: TGTGCCAGCAGCTTAGTGGAGGGGACTAGCGCCTCCTACAATGAGCAGTTCTTC.